The source of this T cell receptor beta chain is a study of Ad26.COV2.S vaccination and SARS-CoV-2 variants. Study-wide background: Dosing was one shot or two shots 56 days apart.

Profiling relied on immunoSEQ multiplex PCR, and the TCRdb table lists in-frame clones only, not all of them. Here the sample spans hundreds of thousands of clones, about 87% being singletons. The study, taken as a whole, reports: Reportedly, after vaccination the spike-specific CD8+ and CD4+ T cell responses displayed substantial breadth. Ad26.COV2.S recipients had broader spike-specific TCRs (P = 0.0014). From the TCR breadth and depth analyses, total T cell responses may have been underestimated.

Described treatment: roughly 18 received Ad26.COV2.S at low or high dose, single or two shots; several received placebo; per-sample allocation not given. It was on day 63 after the first vaccine or placebo injection that samples were taken. Germline CDR1 and CDR2: MNHEY and SMNVEV (reference sequence). The CDR3 consists of 13 residues. V gave up 4 bases and J gave up 7 bases; unmatched junction bases: 5. A single count supports this clone. Its specificity is not known. V usage is TRBV27 and J usage is TRBJ1-2, with TRBD1 matching 8 bases. The starting material was peripheral blood, obtained in a trial of Ad26.COV2.S vaccine versus placebo. This clonotype was obtained from a person aged 18-60 years who received the Ad26.COV2.S COVID-19 vaccine or a placebo. The CDR3 reads CASSSRTGLGYTF. The CDR3 DNA is TGTGCCAGCAGTTCCCGGACAGGGCTTGGCTACACCTTC.